Listed below are T cell receptor beta chains from one sample, sequenced in a study of spatial heterogeneity in lung cancer. TCRdb used MiXCR to reprocess the 5' RACE reads, holding one entry per CDR3 protein. This table has more than 3,500 distinct CDR3 sequences, over 9% appearing once. The material was lung tumor tissue, obtained at surgery. These receptors were taken from a female donor with early-stage non-small cell lung cancer. Each CDR3 is given with its conserved first and last residue. Fields, in order: clone size, J gene, D gene, V gene, CDR3 DNA, CDR3 protein. A D gene is named only where the DNA matches it firmly. Clone size is stated in some rows and not others, as once, few, many or a class when expanded.

large,TRBJ2-7,NA,TRBV28,TGTGCCAGCAGTTTACTACAGAGATTACGAGAGCAGTACTTC,CASSLLQRLREQYF
medium-sized,TRBJ2-7,NA,TRBV11-3,TGTGCCAGCAGCCTCCGACCGTCTAGCGAGCAGTACTTC,CASSLRPSSEQYF
few,TRBJ2-1,TRBD2,TRBV6-6,TGTGCCAGCAGTTACCCAGGCGCGGGGGGAAACTACAATGAGCAGTTCTTC,CASSYPGAGGNYNEQFF
NA,TRBJ1-6,TRBD1,TRBV7-9,TGTGCCAGCAGCCCCAAGGACAGGGGTAATTCACCCCTCCACTTT,CASSPKDRGNSPLHF
medium-sized,TRBJ2-3,NA,TRBV7-2,TGTGCCAGCAGCTTAGGGGGGCGGTCCTACACAGATACGCAGTATTTT,CASSLGGRSYTDTQYF
NA,TRBJ2-3,TRBD2,TRBV7-8,TGTGCCAGCAGCTTAGATCACGGGGGGGGCACAGATACGCAGTATTTT,CASSLDHGGGTDTQYF
NA,TRBJ2-1,NA,TRBV5-6,TGTGCCAGCAGCTTGGCGACGGGGGCCCTGAGCTCCTACAATGAGCAGTTCTTC,CASSLATGALSSYNEQFF
few,TRBJ2-2,NA,TRBV5-5,TGTGCCAGCAGCTTGCTGGCAGGGCGTTCCGGGGAGCTGTTTTTT,CASSLLAGRSGELFF
medium-sized,TRBJ2-7,TRBD2,TRBV20-1,TGCAGTGCTAGAGATAGGACTAGCGGTATCTACGAGCAGTACTTC,CSARDRTSGIYEQYF
few,TRBJ2-1,NA,TRBV29-1,TGCAGCGTTGAACGTACTCGTGAGCAGTTCTTC,CSVERTREQFF
medium-sized,TRBJ1-1,NA,TRBV3-1,TGTGCCAGCAGCCAAGTTGGCGGACGGCGAAGAGCTTTCTTT,CASSQVGGRRRAFF
medium-sized,TRBJ2-5,TRBD1,TRBV7-2,TGTGCCAGCAGCTCCCAGGGGGCGACCCAAGAGACCCAGTACTTC,CASSSQGATQETQYF
medium-sized,TRBJ2-5,TRBD1,TRBV7-9,TGTGCCAGCAGCACGACCGGGACAGGCGTTACCCAGTACTTC,CASSTTGTGVTQYF
few,TRBJ2-5,NA,TRBV21-1,TGTGCCAGCAGCAAAAGGGGCAGGGGCTTC,CASSKRGRGF
medium-sized,TRBJ2-1,NA,TRBV7-9,TGTGCCAGCAGCTCCCCGGTCGCAGGGCATGCTGAGCAGTTCTTC,CASSSPVAGHAEQFF
NA,TRBJ2-2,NA,TRBV6-2/TRBV6-3,TGTGCCAGCAGCCCCGGGGGGCCCGGGGAGCTGTTTTTT,CASSPGGPGELFF
few,TRBJ2-7,TRBD2,TRBV5-1,TGCGCCAGCAGCCCTGGACTAGGACCGGTCGAGCAGTACTTC,CASSPGLGPVEQYF
medium-sized,TRBJ1-1,NA,TRBV19,TGTGCCAGTACGAGGGTCATGAACACTGAAGCTTTCTTT,CASTRVMNTEAFF
medium-sized,TRBJ2-1,TRBD2,TRBV5-4,TGTGCCAGCAGCTCTCTCCAGCGGGGGGACCACAATGAGCAGTTCTTC,CASSSLQRGDHNEQFF
few,TRBJ2-1,TRBD1,TRBV27,TGTGCCAGCAGTTTATACGGGACAGGGACCTACAATGAGCAGTTCTTC,CASSLYGTGTYNEQFF
NA,TRBJ2-2,NA,TRBV4-3,TGCGCCAGCAGCTCCCGCCTGGGGGGAGGCACCGGGGAGCTGTTTTTT,CASSSRLGGGTGELFF
few,TRBJ2-7,TRBD2,TRBV6-6,TGTGCCAGCAGTTCTACCACAAAAGCGGGATCCTACGAGCAGTACTTC,CASSSTTKAGSYEQYF
medium-sized,TRBJ2-5,TRBD2,TRBV12-3/TRBV12-4,TGTGCCAGCAGCCCGAATCCGGGACTAAAGGACTCGGCCCAGTACTTC,CASSPNPGLKDSAQYF
medium-sized,TRBJ2-3,TRBD1,TRBV4-3,TGCGCCAGCAGCCACCCCCAGGGACAGGGCACAGATACGCAGTATTTT,CASSHPQGQGTDTQYF
NA,TRBJ2-7,TRBD1,TRBV9,TGTGCCAGCAGTAAAACAGGGGGCTCCTACGAGCAGTACTTC,CASSKTGGSYEQYF
once,TRBJ2-3,NA,TRBV7-2,TGTGCCAGCAGCCGCGACCCGACAGGAGCAAGTGATACGCAGTATTTT,CASSRDPTGASDTQYF
hyperexpanded,TRBJ1-1,NA,TRBV4-3,TGCGCCAGCAGCCAATTTGACGTGGACACTGAAGCTTTCTTT,CASSQFDVDTEAFF
medium-sized,TRBJ2-3,NA,TRBV4-1,TGCGCCAGCAGCCAAGGGCAGGGAGGCACAGATACGCAGTATTTT,CASSQGQGGTDTQYF
few,TRBJ2-3,NA,TRBV5-5,TGTGCCAGCAGCTTGGGGGCCATCGGAGATACGCAGTATTTT,CASSLGAIGDTQYF
medium-sized,TRBJ2-7,NA,TRBV12-3/TRBV12-4,TGTGCCAGCAGTTTATTGGGACCCTACGAGCAGTACTTC,CASSLLGPYEQYF
medium-sized,TRBJ1-6,TRBD1,TRBV27,TGTGCCAGCAGTCAAAAATCCCCGGGACAGGGCCTTTATAATTCACCCCTCCACTTT,CASSQKSPGQGLYNSPLHF
NA,TRBJ2-1,NA,TRBV20-1,TGCAGTGCCGGTACGTCCATGACGCACAATGAGCAGTTCTTC,CSAGTSMTHNEQFF
medium-sized,TRBJ2-3,TRBD1,TRBV7-6,TGTGCCAGCAGCTTAAGTGGACAGGGTATCACAGATACGCAGTATTTT,CASSLSGQGITDTQYF
few,TRBJ2-1,NA,TRBV18,TGTGCCAGCTCACCGCCACCTTCCAATGAGCAGTTCTTC,CASSPPPSNEQFF
few,TRBJ1-2,NA,TRBV27,TGTGCCAGCAGCAAAACGACAGTAAACTATGGCTACACCTTC,CASSKTTVNYGYTF
NA,TRBJ2-3,NA,TRBV7-2,TGTGCCAGCAGCGGCGGGGGCGTCCGGAATACGCAGTATTTT,CASSGGGVRNTQYF
large,TRBJ2-3,NA,TRBV4-3,TGCGCCAGCAGCCGTCACACATCGTCCGCCAGCACAGATACGCAGTATTTT,CASSRHTSSASTDTQYF
few,TRBJ2-1,TRBD2,TRBV13,TGTGCCAGCAGCAAAGAGGGCGGGGGGGCCCCCTACAATGAGCAGTTCTTC,CASSKEGGGAPYNEQFF
few,TRBJ2-5,NA,TRBV11-2,TGTGCCAGCAGCCTCCAGGGGCCTAAAGAGACCCAGTACTTC,CASSLQGPKETQYF
NA,TRBJ2-1,NA,TRBV20-1,TGCAGTGCTAGAGACATAGGGGCTTACAATGAGCAGTTCTTC,CSARDIGAYNEQFF
medium-sized,TRBJ2-5,NA,TRBV20-1,TGCAGTGCTAGAGACACCGACCAGCAAGAGACCCAGTACTTC,CSARDTDQQETQYF
NA,TRBJ2-5,NA,TRBV28,TGTGCCAGCAGTATATTAGGGAACCAAGAGACCCAGTACTTC,CASSILGNQETQYF
few,TRBJ2-2,TRBD2,TRBV3-1,TGTGCCAGCAGCCCCTTTATGTCGGGGGGGCCTGACGGGGAGCTGTTTTTT,CASSPFMSGGPDGELFF
medium-sized,TRBJ2-7,NA,TRBV6-2/TRBV6-3,TGTGCCAGCAGTTTCGGGACAACCTACGAGCAGTACTTC,CASSFGTTYEQYF
medium-sized,TRBJ2-5,NA,TRBV7-9,TGTGCCAGCAGCTCTCGCCGCGGGGTCGAGACCCAGTACTTC,CASSSRRGVETQYF
medium-sized,TRBJ2-2,TRBD1,TRBV7-6,TGTGCCAGCAGCCAGGGGGTTGTAGCCGGGGAGCTGTTTTTT,CASSQGVVAGELFF
few,TRBJ2-7,TRBD2,TRBV20-1,TGCAGTGCTAGAACCCGGACTAGCGGGGTAACCTACGAGCAGTACTTC,CSARTRTSGVTYEQYF
few,TRBJ2-7,NA,TRBV4-2,TGTGCCAGCAGCCAGGAATCGACTGCCATCAGCTCCTACGAGCAGTACTTC,CASSQESTAISSYEQYF
medium-sized,TRBJ1-4,TRBD1,TRBV20-1,TGCAGTGCCACAGGGGGCACAACTAATGAAAAACTGTTTTTT,CSATGGTTNEKLFF
few,TRBJ1-5,NA,TRBV19,TGTGCCAGTAGTCAAACAGGGATAAGTCAGCCCCAGCATTTT,CASSQTGISQPQHF
medium-sized,TRBJ2-7,NA,TRBV7-2,TGTGCCAGCAGCTACTTATCGATCTACGAGCAGTACTTC,CASSYLSIYEQYF
NA,TRBJ2-1,TRBD2,TRBV12-5,TGTGCTAGTGGTTTGCAAACTAGCGGGGGGGCCTACAATGAGCAGTTCTTC,CASGLQTSGGAYNEQFF
medium-sized,TRBJ2-3,NA,TRBV5-1,TGCGCCAGCAGCTTGGTTGTGGGACGCACAGATACGCAGTATTTT,CASSLVVGRTDTQYF
medium-sized,TRBJ1-6,TRBD1,TRBV10-3,TGTGCCATCAGTGGGACAGGGAGAGGGGTTAATTCACCCCTCCACTTT,CAISGTGRGVNSPLHF
NA,TRBJ1-4,NA,TRBV12-3/TRBV12-4,TGTGCCAGCAGTTTAGTCCCTCGAGGAAAACTGTTTTTT,CASSLVPRGKLFF
large,TRBJ1-4,TRBD1,TRBV12-3/TRBV12-4,TGTGCCAGCAGTTTATACAGGGGGGAGGAACTGTTTTTT,CASSLYRGEELFF
medium-sized,TRBJ1-4,NA,TRBV27,TGTGCCAGCAGTTTATCGAGGGGGTATGGTGAAAAACTGTTTTTT,CASSLSRGYGEKLFF